The 2 T cell receptor beta chains below come from one sample, sequenced in a study of OX40 agonist ivuxolimab in advanced cancers. To prepare the library, the immunoSEQ multiplex PCR assay was applied. TCRdb re-hosts the immuneACCESS table, in-frame sequences only. Its copies lack some clones; in the studies checked, an unresolved V gene accounts for under half of them, and the cause for the rest is not known. For this sample the table gives 35,000 to 50,000 clones, of which 85% to 90% were detected only once. Of the sample, 21% falls within the top ten clones. Sequenced material: CD4+ or CD8+ T cells sorted from blood, taken in a trial of the OX40 agonist ivuxolimab. The receptors originated from an adult with an advanced solid tumor such as melanoma, head and neck, liver or kidney cancer.

This clone was observed once. The junction and the germline gene differ at one end; a read error may be behind it. The chain joins TRBV9 to TRBJ2-5, with TRBD2 matching over 7 bases. CDR1 is SGDLS and CDR2 is YYNGEE in the germline V gene. The CDR3 consists of 14 residues. The CDR3 sequence: CASGVVGGGETQYF. CDR3 DNA: TGTGCCAGCGGCGTAGTTGGGGGAGGGGAGACCCAGTACTTC.

V is TRBV7-9 and J is TRBJ1-2; D is unresolved. Germline assignment: CDR1 SEHNR and CDR2 FQNEAQ (reference sequence). V lost 1 base, J lost 8 bases, and 14 bases lay in between. CDR3 length: 14 amino acids. The CDR3 here is CASSLGMRSVGYTF. For the CDR3, the DNA is TGTGCCAGCAGCTTAGGGATGCGATCTGTGGGCTACACCTTC.